This TCR beta chain stems from a study of T cell changes during pregnancy in multiple sclerosis. In germline, CDR1 is MNHNS, CDR2 SASEGT. V shed 1 base and J 6 bases; nucleotides not matched to a gene: 7. The CDR3 length is 16 residues. Here immunoSEQ multiplex PCR was the method, and the copy in TCRdb shows in-frame clones only, minus some. The repertoire has about 61,000 clones, about 93% of them found once; the top ten carry less than 3.5%. The sample consisted of CD8+ T cells from peripheral blood mononuclear cells, taken in the third trimester of pregnancy. V gene TRBV6-1 combines with J gene TRBJ2-2, with 8 bases fitting TRBD1. This receptor was taken from a female donor with multiple sclerosis, enrolled in a pregnancy study. CDR3 sequence reads: CASSEGTGYLAGELFF. CDR3 sequence (DNA): TGTGCCAGCAGTGAAGGGACAGGGTATTTAGCCGGGGAGCTGTTTTTT.